Shown below are 12 T cell receptor beta chains from a single sample sequenced in a study of blood T cell repertoires in COVID-19. The assay was immunoSEQ multiplex PCR, and TCRdb's table has in-frame clones only and misses some. The sample contains some 49,000 clones, about 85% of which appear only once. The specimen sequenced was peripheral blood. These TCRs come from a human donor in a cohort sampled during active COVID-19.

This clone has a single count. This rearrangement joins TRBV30 to TRBJ1-6, with 8 bases identical to TRBD1. This CDR3 contains 14 residues. Trimming cost V 3 bases and J 10 bases; bases outside gene matches: 8. The germline CDR1 and CDR2 sequences are GTSNPN and SVGIG (reference sequence). CDR3 DNA: TGTGCCTGGAGGGACAGGGACATGGTGTCACCCCTCCACTTT. This codes for CAWRDRDMVSPLHF.

This clone came up a few times. The chain employs TRBV9 and TRBJ2-5, with a tentative D call TRBD2 (6 bases). The V gene's germline CDR1 is SGDLS and CDR2 YYNGEE. Trimming pared 0 bases from V and 4 bases from J, leaving 13 bases between. CDR3 size: 15 residues. The CDR3 DNA is TGTGCCAGCAGCGTAGGTGGGTACGGGAGAGAGACCCAGTACTTC. Protein product: CASSVGGYGRETQYF.

This clone was found once. The rearrangement links TRBV7-2 to TRBJ2-3; 15 bases align to TRBD2. V lost 8 bases and J lost 1; bases outside the gene matches: 10. CDR1 is SGHTA, CDR2 FQGNSA, per germline. The length of the CDR3 is 18 residues. The CDR3: CASFLGLAGGKGTDTQYF. The CDR3 nucleotides read TGTGCCAGCTTCCTGGGACTAGCGGGAGGAAAAGGCACAGATACGCAGTATTTT.

V gene TRBV3-1 (or the pseudogene TRBV3-2) combines with J gene TRBJ2-2; TRBD1 might be the D (5 bases). Trimming removed 1 base from V and 3 bases from J, with 6 bases in between. This CDR3 has 14 amino acids. Germline lookup yields CDR1 LGHDT and CDR2 YNNKEL (reference sequence). As DNA, the CDR3 is TGTGCCAGCAGCCAAGGACAGTACACCGGGGAGCTGTTTTTT. This codes for CASSQGQYTGELFF.

CDR3 region: CASSLRAVLREQYF. The CDR3, as DNA: TGTGCCAGCAGCTTAAGAGCCGTATTACGAGAGCAGTACTTC. J is TRBJ2-7 and V is TRBV7-8; D call uncertain. CDR1 and CDR2 from the germline V gene are SGHVS and FQNEAQ. The CDR3 extends over 14 amino acids. V was trimmed by 2 bases and J by 7 bases, leaving 15 bases between them.

The gene calls are TRBV6-5 and TRBJ1-3; no reliable D call. The CDR3 contains 13 residues. Per the germline V gene, CDR1 is MNHEY and CDR2 is SVGAGI. Trimming removed 8 bases from V and 1 base from J, with 9 bases in between. CDR3 region: CASPGISGNTIYF. For the CDR3, the DNA is TGTGCCAGCCCCGGGATTTCTGGAAACACCATATATTTT.

The gene calls are TRBV6-6 and TRBJ1-4; D unclear. Germline V CDR1 and CDR2: MNHNY, SVGAGI (reference sequence). V lost 2 bases, J lost 3 bases, and 10 bases lay in between. CDR3 length equals 15 residues. The CDR3: CASSYQKSSNEKLFF. CDR3 in DNA: TGTGCCAGCAGTTACCAAAAATCATCTAATGAAAAACTGTTTTTT.

The chain uses TRBV19 and TRBJ2-3; tentative D call: TRBD2 (6 bases). The CDR3 covers 13 residues. Per the germline V gene, CDR1 is LNHDA and CDR2 is SQIVND (reference sequence). V dropped 4 bases and J dropped 2 bases, with 7 bases sitting between them. CDR3 DNA sequence: TGTGCCAGTAGTAGGGGGGACACAGATACGCAGTATTTT. Translation gives CASSRGDTDTQYF.

The rearrangement joins TRBV5-1 to TRBJ1-1, with 7 bases aligning to TRBD1. The CDR3 spans 15 residues. Unmatched junction bases numbered 3, after V lost 0 bases and J lost 1 base. Germline CDR1 and CDR2: SGHRS and YFSETQ. The CDR3 region is CASSLVWTGNTEAFF. In DNA form, the CDR3 reads TGCGCCAGCAGCTTGGTGTGGACAGGGAACACTGAAGCTTTCTTT.

The J gene is TRBJ2-4, the V gene TRBV3-1 (or the pseudogene TRBV3-2), with D perhaps matching TRBD2 (6 bases). Between the trimmed V and J ends, which lost 4 bases and 4 bases, there was a span of 29 bases. The germline V gene encodes CDR1 LGHDT and CDR2 YNNKEL (reference sequence). The CDR3 runs to 20 residues. This chain's CDR3 is CASSPLIGEATFRDKNIQYF. CDR3 DNA: TGTGCCAGCAGCCCACTAATTGGGGAGGCTACTTTTCGGGATAAAAACATTCAGTACTTC.

In its sample, this clone was seen a few times. The chain has TRBV5-1 and TRBJ2-6; perhaps TRBD2 as D (6 bases). Trimming pared 0 bases from V and 5 bases from J, leaving 18 bases between. The CDR3 is 18 amino acids. CDR1 is SGHRS, CDR2 YFSETQ, per germline. CDR3 residues: CASSLVAAGTTRANVLTF. CDR3 coding DNA: TGCGCCAGCAGCTTGGTGGCTGCGGGAACAACTAGGGCCAACGTCCTGACTTTC.

The chain employs TRBV6-5 and TRBJ1-6; TRBD1 matches at 8 bases. The CDR3 is 14 residues long. CDR1 is MNHEY and CDR2 is SVGAGI in the germline V gene. V gave up 6 bases and J gave up 6 bases; unmatched junction bases: 4. This CDR3 is CASSDDRGNSPLHF. The CDR3 DNA reads as TGTGCCAGCAGCGACGACAGGGGTAATTCACCCCTCCACTTT.